The rows below give T cell receptor beta chains drawn from one sample of a study of shared clonotypes between healthy human individuals. Profiling relied on immunoSEQ multiplex PCR, and the TCRdb table lists in-frame clones only, not all of them. This table has about 2.3 million clones, 80% to 95% appearing once. Input material: naive CD4+ T cells from PBMCs. The receptors stem from a man aged 18 to 30 in good health. Some clones in this sample may be carry-over from other donors' samples. The CDR3 runs from the conserved cysteine through the conserved F or W. Fields, in order: clone size, V gene, J gene, D gene, CDR3 protein, CDR3 DNA. D genes are given only for firm matches. A clone size is listed for some rows: how often the clone was seen (once, few, many), or a class if it is expanded.

size: .; V: TRBV19; J: TRBJ2-3; D: .; CDR3: CASSRKTARTDTQYF; DNA: TGTGCCAGTAGCCGAAAGACAGCCCGCACAGATACGCAGTATTTT
size: once; V: TRBV27; J: TRBJ1-1; D: TRBD1; CDR3: CASSVTGPTEAFF; DNA: TGTGCCAGCTCCGTGACAGGGCCCACTGAAGCTTTCTTT
size: .; V: TRBV15; J: TRBJ1-2; D: TRBD1; CDR3: CATYYHRGRVYGYTF; DNA: TGTGCCACCTATTATCACAGGGGCAGGGTCTATGGCTACACCTTC
size: .; V: TRBV29-1; J: TRBJ2-1; D: .; CDR3: CSVGLQFF; DNA: TGCAGCGTTGGGCTTCAGTTCTTC
size: .; V: TRBV5-1; J: TRBJ2-5; D: TRBD1; CDR3: CASSPRQGARETQYF; DNA: TGCGCCAGCAGCCCTAGACAGGGGGCCCGGGAGACCCAGTACTTC
size: .; V: TRBV27; J: TRBJ1-2; D: .; CDR3: CASISFGVYGYTF; DNA: TGTGCCAGCATCAGTTTTGGGGTCTATGGCTACACCTTC
size: .; V: TRBV19; J: TRBJ2-3; D: TRBD2; CDR3: CASSPGLAGGDTQYF; DNA: TGTGCCAGTAGCCCGGGACTAGCGGGAGGGGATACGCAGTATTTT
size: .; V: TRBV5-1; J: TRBJ2-3; D: .; CDR3: CASSLTGGPDTQYF; DNA: TGCGCCAGCAGCTTGACGGGGGGCCCAGATACGCAGTATTTT
size: .; V: TRBV28; J: TRBJ2-3; D: .; CDR3: CASREPGPRAQYF; DNA: TGTGCCAGCAGAGAGCCGGGCCCGAGGGCGCAGTATTTT
size: .; V: TRBV27; J: TRBJ2-7; D: .; CDR3: CASWGVTLLSRNTYEQYF; DNA: TGTGCCAGCTGGGGGGTCACGCTATTGTCTAGAAATACCTACGAGCAGTACTTC
size: .; V: TRBV5-1; J: TRBJ2-3; D: .; CDR3: CASSLAAGDTDTQYF; DNA: TGCGCCAGCAGCTTGGCAGCAGGGGACACAGATACGCAGTATTTT
size: .; V: TRBV7-9; J: TRBJ2-1; D: TRBD2; CDR3: CASSPVAGLSYNEQFF; DNA: TGTGCCAGCAGCCCCGTAGCGGGTCTTTCCTACAATGAGCAGTTCTTC
size: .; V: TRBV29-1; J: TRBJ1-4; D: .; CDR3: CTLPGRQYNEKLFF; DNA: TGCACCCTCCCAGGGAGACAGTATAATGAAAAACTGTTTTTT
size: .; V: TRBV28; J: TRBJ2-7; D: TRBD1; CDR3: CASLYAGTGAYEQYF; DNA: TGTGCCAGCCTCTATGCCGGGACAGGGGCCTACGAGCAGTACTTC
size: .; V: TRBV5-4; J: TRBJ2-7; D: .; CDR3: CASRPADSYEQYF; DNA: TGTGCCAGCAGACCAGCGGACTCCTACGAGCAGTACTTC
size: .; V: TRBV5-5; J: TRBJ1-1; D: .; CDR3: CASRTPGGLNLNTEAFF; DNA: TGTGCCAGCAGAACCCCTGGGGGTCTTAACCTGAACACTGAAGCTTTCTTT
size: .; V: TRBV19; J: TRBJ1-2; D: .; CDR3: CASIHRAGILGYTF; DNA: TGTGCCAGTATTCACCGGGCGGGAATTCTTGGCTACACCTTC
size: once; V: TRBV6-6; J: TRBJ1-3; D: .; CDR3: CASSFSRWSGNTIYF; DNA: TGTGCCAGCAGTTTTTCACGGTGGTCTGGAAACACCATATATTTT
size: once; V: TRBV5-1; J: TRBJ2-5; D: TRBD2; CDR3: CASSNTGTRFETQYF; DNA: TGCGCCAGCAGTAATACCGGGACTAGGTTTGAGACCCAGTACTTC
size: few; V: TRBV29-1; J: TRBJ2-5; D: .; CDR3: CSVTTPGSQETQYF; DNA: TGCAGCGTAACGACCCCGGGGAGCCAAGAGACCCAGTACTTC
size: .; V: TRBV28; J: TRBJ1-4; D: .; CDR3: CASSLLGRAPYQLFF; DNA: TGTGCCAGCAGTTTATTGGGGAGGGCCCCCTACCAACTGTTTTTT
size: .; V: TRBV29-1; J: TRBJ2-6; D: .; CDR3: CSVRLSGANVLTF; DNA: TGCAGCGTTCGGCTCTCTGGGGCCAACGTCCTGACTTTC